What follows are 19 T cell receptor beta chains derived from one specimen sequenced in a study of blood T cell repertoires in COVID-19. Profiled with immunoSEQ multiplex PCR; TCRdb holds only in-frame clones, not every one. The sample records around 110,000 clones, 75% to 95% being singletons. The specimen was peripheral blood. These receptors all come from a woman between 25 and 40 years old with acute or convalescent COVID-19.

The chain is built from TRBV30 and TRBJ2-7; D perhaps matches TRBD1 (6 bases). The ends were cut back, 5 bases at V and 7 bases at J, with 18 bases in the middle. Germline assignment: CDR1 GTSNPN and CDR2 SVGIG (reference sequence). The CDR3 is made up of 13 amino acids. CDR3 DNA: TGTGCCTGGGCTCCGGGACACCGCCTGGAGCAGTACTTC. It translates to CAWAPGHRLEQYF. The full variable domain, its missing parts supplied by reference TRBV30 and TRBJ2-7, is SQTIHQWPATLVQPVGSPLSLECTVEGTSNPNLYWYRQAAGRGLQLLFYSVGIGQISSEVPQNLSASRPQDRQFILSSKKLLLSDSGFYLCAWAPGHRLEQYFGPGTRLTVT.

This clone was detected once. The chain carries TRBV12-2 and TRBJ2-1; TRBD2, the D gene given by the table, was not confirmed from the DNA. TRBV12-2 is recorded as a pseudogene. This CDR3 is built from 18 residues. The CDR3 DNA sequence: TGTGCAAGTCGGGAGGGTTACTACCCAAAGCCCTACTACAATGAGCAGTTCTTC. Protein product: CASREGYYPKPYYNEQFF.

V gene TRBV7-8 combines with J gene TRBJ1-1, with D perhaps TRBD1 (5 bases). The germline gives CDR1 SGHVS, CDR2 FQNEAQ. CDR3 length: 13 residues. V was cut by 5 bases and J by 2 bases, with 9 bases left in between. The CDR3 region has the DNA TGTGCCAGCAGCACGACAGTTAACACTGAAGCTTTCTTT. Protein: CASSTTVNTEAFF. Together with reference TRBV7-8 and TRBJ1-1, the CDR3 gives the full variable domain: GAGVSQSPRYKVAKRGQDVALRCDPISGHVSLFWYQQALGQGPEFLTYFQNEAQLDKSGLPSDRFFAERPEGSVSTLKIQRTQQEDSAVYLCASSTTVNTEAFFGQGTRLTVV.

V and J are TRBV11-3 and TRBJ2-7, with D tentatively TRBD2 (5 bases). V shed 1 base and J shed 4 bases, with 14 bases lying between them. The CDR3 consists of 15 residues. Germline CDR1 is SGHNT and CDR2 is YENEEA. CDR3 loop: CASSLGGRAGYEQYF. CDR3 DNA sequence: TGTGCCAGCAGCTTAGGCGGGCGAGCTGGGTACGAGCAGTACTTC. The whole variable domain, filled in from reference TRBV11-3 and TRBJ2-7, reads EAGVVQSPRYKIIEKKQPVAFWCNPISGHNTLYWYLQNLGQGPELLIRYENEEAVDDSQLPKDRFSAERLKGVDSTLKIQPAELGDSAVYLCASSLGGRAGYEQYFGPGTRLTVT.

The chain is built from TRBV3-1 (or the pseudogene TRBV3-2) and TRBJ1-1, with 12 bases matching TRBD1. The V gene end was trimmed by 7 bases and the J gene end by 5 bases; junction bases not matched to a gene: 14. This CDR3 has 17 amino acids. The germline V gene encodes CDR1 LGHDT and CDR2 YNNKEL (reference sequence). The CDR3 is CASIRDRGLLFVTEAFF. The CDR3 DNA reads as TGTGCCAGCATCCGGGACAGGGGGCTTCTATTCGTTACTGAAGCTTTCTTT.

The chain uses TRBV4-1 and TRBJ2-7, with D possibly being TRBD2 (6 bases). Per germline, CDR1 MGHRA and CDR2 YSYEKL. V was cut by 0 bases and J by 9 bases, with 21 bases left in between. CDR3 length: 16 amino acids. In nucleotides, the CDR3 is TGCGCCAGCAGCCAAGAATTAGGAGGGCGACGGTTGGGGCAGTACTTC. Its protein product is CASSQELGGRRLGQYF.

The V and J genes are TRBV7-9 and TRBJ1-2, with 9 bases matching TRBD1. The CDR3 consists of 18 residues. Germline lookup yields CDR1 SEHNR and CDR2 FQNEAQ (reference sequence). V was pared by 5 bases and J by 0 bases, with 13 bases of the junction left unmatched. For the CDR3, the DNA is TGTGCCAGCAGCCACACCCGGGACAGGGATGGAACTAACTATGGCTACACCTTC. Protein product: CASSHTRDRDGTNYGYTF.

The V call is TRBV15, the J call TRBJ2-7; D perhaps matches TRBD2 (5 bases). V was pared by 2 bases and J by 4 bases, with 12 bases between. The CDR3 sequence is 14 residues long. The germline gives CDR1 LNHNV, CDR2 YYDKDF (reference sequence). The CDR3 DNA follows: TGTGCCACCAGCAGATCCCGACGGGGATACGAGCAGTACTTC. Its protein is CATSRSRRGYEQYF.

V and J are TRBV28 and TRBJ1-1, with D possibly TRBD1 on 5 matching bases. The germline V gene has CDR1 MDHEN and CDR2 SYDVKM. V lost 5 bases and J 4 bases, leaving 11 bases between the germline ends. The length of the CDR3 is 13 residues. The CDR3, as DNA: TGTGCCAGCAGTCCAAGGGGAATCACTGAAGCTTTCTTT. The encoded protein is CASSPRGITEAFF.

The CDR3 region has the DNA TGTGCCAGCAGCTTAGTACGACGGGGGGTAGCCTACGAGCAGTACTTC. Amino acids: CASSLVRRGVAYEQYF. The J gene is TRBJ2-7, the V gene TRBV7-2, with 7 bases aligning to TRBD2. V gave up 1 base and J gave up 2 bases; unmatched junction bases: 8. This CDR3 is built from 16 residues. Germline assignment: CDR1 SGHTA and CDR2 FQGNSA.

This clone has just one count. The chain is built from TRBV2 and TRBJ1-5; the match to TRBD1 covers 9 bases. Losses at the gene ends were 2 bases for V and 5 bases for J; bases not matched to a gene: 7. This CDR3 comprises 16 residues. The germline V gene has CDR1 SNHLY and CDR2 FYNNEI. The CDR3 reads CASSELGQGPYQPQHF. As DNA, the CDR3 is TGTGCCAGCAGTGAACTTGGACAGGGGCCATATCAGCCCCAGCATTTT. Supplemented by reference TRBV2 and TRBJ1-5, the full variable domain reads EPEVTQTPSHQVTQMGQEVILRCVPISNHLYFYWYRQILGQKVEFLVSFYNNEISEKSEIFDDQFSVERPDGSNFTLKIRSTKLEDSAMYFCASSELGQGPYQPQHFGDGTRLSIL.

This clone has only one observation. The J gene is TRBJ1-5, the V gene TRBV3-1 (or the pseudogene TRBV3-2); the D is unclear. The germline gives CDR1 LGHDT, CDR2 YNNKEL (reference sequence). The CDR3 is 13 amino acids. V was pared by 1 base and J by 6 bases, with 7 bases between. CDR3 coding DNA: TGTGCCAGCAGCCAAGTTAATAGTCAGCCCCAGCATTTT. This gives the protein CASSQVNSQPQHF.

V is TRBV28 and J is TRBJ1-2; TRBD1 is a possible D gene (6 bases). V dropped 6 bases and J dropped 4 bases, with 15 bases sitting between them. CDR3 length: 14 residues. CDR1 MDHEN and CDR2 SYDVKM come from the germline V gene. The CDR3 sequence is CASSSEDSIYGYTF. DNA of the CDR3: TGTGCCAGCAGCTCCGAGGACAGTATCTATGGCTACACCTTC.

The genes are TRBV27 and TRBJ2-6; TRBD1 matches 9 bases. Germline assignment: CDR1 MNHEY and CDR2 SMNVEV (reference sequence). This CDR3 spans 20 amino acids. Trimming took 7 bases from V and 1 from J; bases not matched to a gene: 17. CDR3 DNA sequence: TGTGCCAGCATTTCCAGGGTCGGGGACAGGGCAATTTCTGGGGCCAACGTCCTGACTTTC. It encodes CASISRVGDRAISGANVLTF.

The chain is built from TRBV19 and TRBJ2-3; 11 bases line up with TRBD2. Per germline, CDR1 LNHDA and CDR2 SQIVND (reference sequence). There are 16 residues in the CDR3. V lost 5 bases and J lost 4; bases outside the gene matches: 8. CDR3 sequence (DNA): TGTGCCAGTAGTCTAAGACTAGCGGGGCTATCAGATACGCAGTATTTT. Amino acid sequence: CASSLRLAGLSDTQYF. Drawing the rest from reference TRBV19 and TRBJ2-3, the complete variable domain is DGGITQSPKYLFRKEGQNVTLSCEQNLNHDAMYWYRQDPGQGLRLIYYSQIVNDFQKGDIAEGYSVSREKKESFPLTVTSAQKNPTAFYLCASSLRLAGLSDTQYFGPGTRLTVL.

This chain connects TRBV6-2 or TRBV6-3 to TRBJ1-5; D is possibly TRBD1 (6 bases). The V and J ends lost 4 bases and 5 bases respectively, with 15 bases between them. The CDR3 extends over 15 amino acids. Germline lookup yields CDR1 MNHEY and CDR2 SVGEGT. The CDR3 sequence: CASSSGTIGYQPQHF. In DNA, the CDR3 is TGTGCCAGCAGTTCGGGGACAATCGGTTATCAGCCCCAGCATTTT.

DNA of the CDR3: TGTGCCAGCAGCTTCCGGGACAGTCTATACGAGCAGTACTTC. Its translation: CASSFRDSLYEQYF. This chain links TRBV5-5 with TRBJ2-7; 7 bases line up with TRBD1. The CDR3 contains 14 residues. Germline CDR1 and CDR2: SGHKS and YYEKEE (reference sequence). The junction had 6 bases not matched to a gene; V was cut back by 2 bases and J by 4 bases.

This clone was recorded only once. The J gene is TRBJ1-6, the V gene TRBV6-5, with D unclear. Germline V gene data show CDR1 as MNHEY and CDR2 as SVGAGI. The CDR3 runs to 14 residues. Between the trimmed V and J ends, which lost 3 bases and 5 bases, there was a span of 8 bases. CDR3 nucleotide sequence: TGTGCCAGCAGTTATGGCAGGCATAATTCACCCCTCCACTTT. It translates to CASSYGRHNSPLHF.

The V and J genes are TRBV7-9 and TRBJ1-4; 7 nucleotides align to TRBD1. J was trimmed by 3 bases and V by 4 bases; bases with no gene match: 11. The CDR3 runs to 17 residues. From germline, CDR1 is SEHNR and CDR2 FQNEAQ (reference sequence). The CDR3 DNA reads TGTGCCAGCAGCTCAATACAAACAGGGGTGGCTAATGAAAAACTGTTTTTT. Its protein product is CASSSIQTGVANEKLFF.